The rows below give T cell receptor beta chains drawn from one sample of a study of blood T cell repertoires in COVID-19. The table came from immunoSEQ multiplex PCR; TCRdb's copy has only in-frame clones and leaves some out. The data hold about 80,000 clones, with about 80% observed a single time. Input material: peripheral blood. Source of these receptors: an older man with acute or convalescent COVID-19. CDR3s include the opening cysteine and the closing phenylalanine or tryptophan. D genes are given only for firm matches. Size values are once, few and many counts, or a class for expanded clones, and some rows have none.

J,D,size,V,CDR3,DNA
TRBJ1-1,.,.,TRBV5-5,CASSLLLTGNTEAFF,TGTGCCAGCAGCTTACTCCTGACAGGGAACACTGAAGCTTTCTTT
TRBJ1-2,.,.,TRBV30,CAWEGGTGGYTF,TGTGCCTGGGAGGGAGGGACTGGTGGCTACACCTTC
TRBJ1-1,.,.,TRBV19,CASSISHRSFTTEAFF,TGTGCCAGTAGTATCTCGCACAGGAGCTTTACCACTGAAGCTTTCTTT
TRBJ2-7,.,.,TRBV4-2,CASSQSTRSYEQYF,TGTGCCAGCAGCCAATCCACTAGGAGCTACGAGCAGTACTTC
TRBJ2-1,TRBD1,.,TRBV5-5,CASRGTGLSSYNEQFF,TGTGCCAGCAGGGGGACAGGGCTTAGCTCCTACAATGAGCAGTTCTTC
TRBJ1-1,.,once,TRBV4-1,CASSQGLGWEAFF,TGCGCCAGCAGCCAGGGACTTGGATGGGAAGCTTTCTTT
TRBJ2-7,TRBD1,.,TRBV18,CASSTTGTGGLSEQYF,TGTGCCAGCTCAACTACCGGGACAGGGGGACTCAGCGAGCAGTACTTC
TRBJ1-2,TRBD1,once,TRBV19,CASSTPQGVYGYTF,TGTGCCAGTAGTACCCCACAGGGGGTCTATGGCTACACCTTC
TRBJ1-5,TRBD1,.,TRBV10-3,CAISPGQGQPQHF,TGTGCCATCAGTCCGGGACAGGGGCAGCCCCAGCATTTT
TRBJ1-2,.,.,TRBV7-9,CASSRVFGGEGYTF,TGTGCCAGCAGCCGTGTTTTTGGGGGGGAAGGCTACACCTTC
TRBJ1-5,.,few,TRBV11-2,CASSLGVGGGNQPQHF,TGTGCCAGCAGCTTAGGGGTAGGGGGAGGCAATCAGCCCCAGCATTTT
TRBJ1-1,TRBD1,.,TRBV6-5,CASSRRDRPNTEAFF,TGTGCCAGCAGCCGCCGGGACAGACCGAACACTGAAGCTTTCTTT
TRBJ1-1,.,few,TRBV6-1,CASSENGNTEAFF,TGTGCCAGCAGTGAAAACGGGAACACTGAAGCTTTCTTT
TRBJ2-5,TRBD1,.,TRBV6-5,CASGTAETQYF,TGTGCCAGTGGGACAGCGGAGACCCAGTACTTC
TRBJ2-1,TRBD2,.,TRBV19,CASRAGGFGNEQFF,TGTGCCAGTCGGGCGGGGGGGTTTGGCAATGAGCAGTTCTTC
TRBJ1-2,.,.,TRBV6-1,CASSEGPTGDYGYTF,TGTGCCAGCAGTGAAGGTCCCACCGGGGACTATGGCTACACCTTC
TRBJ2-7,TRBD1,.,TRBV27,CASSPRPPQGAYEQYF,TGTGCCAGCAGTCCTAGGCCACCTCAGGGGGCCTACGAGCAGTACTTC
TRBJ2-1,TRBD1,.,TRBV2,CATEDRVSYNEQFF,TGTGCCACCGAAGACAGGGTCTCTTACAATGAGCAGTTCTTC
TRBJ1-4,TRBD1,once,TRBV6-5,CASSRRTGGVEKLFF,TGTGCCAGCAGCCGGCGGACAGGGGGGGTAGAAAAACTGTTTTTT
TRBJ1-5,.,once,TRBV2,CASRNGQYNQPQHF,TGTGCCAGCAGGAACGGACAGTACAATCAGCCCCAGCATTTT
TRBJ1-1,.,.,TRBV7-9,CASSRGSRTNTEAFF,TGTGCCAGCAGCAGAGGGAGCCGGACGAACACTGAAGCTTTCTTT
TRBJ2-2,TRBD1,.,TRBV4-1,CASSLPTGTGGHGELFF,TGCGCCAGCAGCCTCCCCACGGGGACAGGGGGCCACGGGGAGCTGTTTTTT
TRBJ2-5,TRBD2,.,TRBV30,CAWSGWTSGGFQETQYF,TGTGCCTGGAGCGGATGGACTAGCGGGGGGTTCCAAGAGACCCAGTACTTC
TRBJ1-4,.,.,TRBV15,CATSRDRVATNEKLFF,TGTGCCACCAGCAGAGACAGGGTTGCAACTAATGAAAAACTGTTTTTT
TRBJ1-1,.,.,TRBV5-1,CASGLQGGNMNTEAFF,TGCGCCAGCGGATTACAGGGAGGGAATATGAACACTGAAGCTTTCTTT
TRBJ1-4,.,once,TRBV5-1,CASSLAAGTTNEKLFF,TGCGCCAGCAGCTTGGCCGCGGGGACAACTAATGAAAAACTGTTTTTT
TRBJ2-1,TRBD2,few,TRBV12-3/TRBV12-4,CASSPGLDSEQFF,TGTGCCAGCAGTCCCGGACTAGACAGCGAGCAGTTCTTC
TRBJ2-1,.,.,TRBV7-3,CASSPRVGSFNEQFF,TGTGCCAGCAGCCCTAGGGTGGGGAGTTTCAATGAGCAGTTCTTC
TRBJ2-5,TRBD2,.,TRBV19,CASSIMAGGQGTQYF,TGTGCCAGTAGTATTATGGCGGGGGGGCAGGGGACCCAGTACTTC
TRBJ2-2,.,.,TRBV19,CASSARRVMGELFF,TGTGCCAGTAGTGCCCGACGGGTTATGGGGGAGCTGTTTTTT
TRBJ2-1,.,.,TRBV6-1,CASSEAGPGWFF,TGTGCCAGCAGTGAGGCGGGCCCGGGGTGGTTCTTC
TRBJ2-1,TRBD1,.,TRBV29-1,CSVERQGALNEQFF,TGCAGCGTTGAAAGGCAGGGGGCTCTCAATGAGCAGTTCTTC
TRBJ2-1,TRBD1,.,TRBV9,CASSRSTGGGEQFF,TGTGCCAGCAGCCGTAGTACAGGGGGAGGTGAGCAGTTCTTC
TRBJ1-1,.,.,TRBV7-3,CASSSQGSSEAFF,TGTGCCAGCAGCTCGCAGGGATCCTCTGAAGCTTTCTTT
TRBJ2-1,TRBD1,.,TRBV7-3,CASSSSSDREQFF,TGTGCCAGCAGCTCCTCGTCGGACAGGGAGCAGTTCTTC
TRBJ1-6,.,.,TRBV2,CASSVRGDNSPLHF,TGTGCCAGCAGTGTGCGGGGGGATAATTCACCCCTCCACTTT
TRBJ1-6,.,.,TRBV19,CASSILARDSPLHF,TGTGCCAGTAGTATTCTCGCGCGGGATTCACCCCTCCACTTT
TRBJ1-2,.,once,TRBV7-3,CASSPQSGGGYGYTF,TGTGCCAGCAGCCCTCAAAGCGGGGGAGGCTATGGCTACACCTTC
TRBJ2-3,TRBD2,once,TRBV5-6,CASSHRTSGTDTQYF,TGTGCCAGCAGCCACCGAACTAGCGGAACAGATACGCAGTATTTT
TRBJ1-2,TRBD1,few,TRBV18,CASSPTGRQGRINYGYTF,TGTGCCAGCTCACCCACCGGCCGACAGGGTCGGATCAACTATGGCTACACCTTC
TRBJ1-2,TRBD1,.,TRBV6-6,CASTPERQGYGYTF,TGTGCCAGCACGCCTGAGAGACAGGGCTATGGCTACACCTTC
TRBJ1-1,TRBD1,.,TRBV5-6,CASSLQGAYGIEAFF,TGTGCCAGCAGCCTACAGGGGGCTTACGGGATTGAAGCTTTCTTT
TRBJ2-2,TRBD1,.,TRBV5-1,CASSRGTGGANTGELFF,TGCGCCAGCAGCAGGGGGACAGGGGGCGCGAACACCGGGGAGCTGTTTTTT
TRBJ1-1,TRBD1,.,TRBV2,CASRGGQANTEAFF,TGTGCCAGCAGGGGGGGACAGGCGAACACTGAAGCTTTCTTT
TRBJ1-4,.,once,TRBV7-6,CASSPYATNEKLFF,TGTGCCAGCAGCCCCTATGCAACTAATGAAAAACTGTTTTTT
TRBJ1-2,TRBD1,.,TRBV25-1,CASSGRSGQGRDYGYTF,TGTGCCAGCAGTGGGAGGTCGGGACAGGGAAGGGACTATGGCTACACCTTC
TRBJ2-3,TRBD1,.,TRBV2,CASSGQGSDTQYF,TGTGCCAGCTCGGGACAGGGTTCAGATACGCAGTATTTT
TRBJ2-3,TRBD2,few,TRBV7-2,CASRTPGTSSWGPDTQYF,TGTGCCAGCAGGACCCCCGGGACTAGCTCCTGGGGCCCAGATACGCAGTATTTT
TRBJ2-2,.,many,TRBV13,CASSLGRLERELFF,TGTGCCAGCAGCCTGGGTCGACTGGAGCGGGAGCTGTTTTTT
TRBJ2-3,.,.,TRBV29-1,CSVPTGSFGTDTQYF,TGCAGCGTGCCAACAGGGTCCTTTGGCACAGATACGCAGTATTTT
TRBJ2-3,TRBD2,.,TRBV7-6,CASSFLAGGPVTDTQYF,TGTGCCAGCAGCTTCCTAGCGGGGGGGCCGGTGACAGATACGCAGTATTTT
TRBJ1-2,.,.,TRBV19,CASSIAENYGYTF,TGTGCCAGTAGTATTGCAGAAAACTATGGCTACACCTTC
TRBJ2-1,TRBD2,.,TRBV2,CASSESPGLAEQFF,TGTGCCAGCAGTGAGAGCCCGGGACTAGCGGAGCAGTTCTTC
TRBJ2-5,TRBD1,.,TRBV5-1,CASSPGTGGVETQYF,TGCGCCAGCAGCCCCGGGACAGGGGGCGTGGAGACCCAGTACTTC
TRBJ1-1,.,.,TRBV7-9,CASSLGLGSTEAFF,TGTGCCAGCAGCTTAGGCTTGGGGAGCACTGAAGCTTTCTTT